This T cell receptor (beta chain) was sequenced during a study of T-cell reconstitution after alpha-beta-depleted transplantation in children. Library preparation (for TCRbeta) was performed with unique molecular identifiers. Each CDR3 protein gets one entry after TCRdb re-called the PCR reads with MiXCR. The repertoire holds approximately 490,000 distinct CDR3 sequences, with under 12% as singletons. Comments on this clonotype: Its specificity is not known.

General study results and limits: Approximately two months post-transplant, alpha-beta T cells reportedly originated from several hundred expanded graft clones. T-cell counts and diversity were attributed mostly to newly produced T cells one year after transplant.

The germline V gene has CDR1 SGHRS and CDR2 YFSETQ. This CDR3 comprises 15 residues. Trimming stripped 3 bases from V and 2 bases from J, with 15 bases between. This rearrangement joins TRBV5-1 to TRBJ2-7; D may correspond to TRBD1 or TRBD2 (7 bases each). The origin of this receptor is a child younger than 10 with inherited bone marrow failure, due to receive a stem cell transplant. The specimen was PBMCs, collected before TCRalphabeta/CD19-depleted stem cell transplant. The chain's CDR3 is CASSWETGRAYEQYF. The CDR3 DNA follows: TGCGCCAGCAGCTGGGAGACAGGGAGGGCCTACGAGCAGTACTTC. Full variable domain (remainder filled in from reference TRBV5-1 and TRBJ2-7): KAGVTQTPRYLIKTRGQQVTLSCSPISGHRSVSWYQQTPGQGLQFLFEYFSETQRNKGNFPGRFSGRQFSNSRSEMNVSTLELGDSALYLCASSWETGRAYEQYFGPGTRLTVT.